One and the same sample provided the 31 T cell receptor beta chains below, sequenced in a study of blood T cell repertoires in COVID-19. Profiled with immunoSEQ multiplex PCR; TCRdb holds only in-frame clones, not every one. The sample gives around 94,000 clones, around 80% of which show up once; over 15% is in the top ten. Sequenced: peripheral blood. These receptors all come from a human donor in a cohort sampled during active COVID-19.

The rearrangement links TRBV27 to TRBJ2-7, with 7 bases fitting TRBD1. The germline CDR1 and CDR2 sequences are MNHEY and SMNVEV (reference sequence). J was trimmed by 6 bases and V by 6 bases; bases with no gene match: 14. CDR3 size: 15 residues. CDR3: CASRPPGQRHGEQYF. The CDR3 nucleotides read TGTGCCAGCAGGCCCCCGGGACAGCGTCACGGCGAGCAGTACTTC.

The V call is TRBV7-8, the J call TRBJ1-4; 7 positions agree with TRBD1. Trimming at V came to 5 bases and at J to 8 bases, leaving 11 bases not matched to a gene. Germline CDR1 SGHVS, CDR2 FQNEAQ. There are 15 residues in the CDR3. The CDR3 reads CASSPGGPTSEKLFF. As DNA, the CDR3 is TGTGCCAGCAGCCCAGGGGGGCCTACCAGCGAAAAACTGTTTTTT. The variable domain in full, with the rest retrieved from reference TRBV7-8 and TRBJ1-4, is GAGVSQSPRYKVAKRGQDVALRCDPISGHVSLFWYQQALGQGPEFLTYFQNEAQLDKSGLPSDRFFAERPEGSVSTLKIQRTQQEDSAVYLCASSPGGPTSEKLFFGSGTQLSVL.

The chain links TRBV7-2 to TRBJ2-7; TRBD2 matches 8 bases. V lost 3 bases and J lost 3; bases outside the gene matches: 7. CDR3 length: 15 amino acids. Germline assignment: CDR1 SGHTA and CDR2 FQGNSA. For the CDR3, the DNA is TGTGCCAGCAGCTTGGATGCGGGAGGCCTCTACGAGCAGTACTTC. This sequence encodes CASSLDAGGLYEQYF.

The genes are TRBV28 and TRBJ2-7; D gene uncertain. The CDR3 loop spans 11 amino acids. The V gene lost 10 bases and the J gene lost 4 bases, with 11 bases spanning the gap. The germline gives CDR1 MDHEN, CDR2 SYDVKM. The CDR3 sequence: CATLSDYEQYF. Written as DNA, the CDR3 is TGTGCCACACTCTCCGATTACGAGCAGTACTTC.

V gene TRBV9 combines with J gene TRBJ2-1, with D possibly TRBD2 on 6 matching bases. V gave up 6 bases and J gave up 6 bases, with 19 bases separating them. Germline lookup yields CDR1 SGDLS and CDR2 YYNGEE. This CDR3 has 15 amino acids. The CDR3 DNA reads TGTGCCAGCAAGGTTGGCGGGGAGGCAGTCAATGAGCAGTTCTTC. It translates to CASKVGGEAVNEQFF.

The V call is TRBV27, the J call TRBJ1-2; TRBD1 is a possible D gene (6 bases). The CDR3 loop spans 13 amino acids. V shed 8 bases and J shed 6 bases, with 16 bases lying between them. The V gene's germline CDR1 is MNHEY and CDR2 SMNVEV (reference sequence). CDR3 residues: CASWKQGRHGYTF. The CDR3 DNA follows: TGTGCCAGCTGGAAACAGGGTCGGCATGGCTACACCTTC.

This chain joins TRBV6-5 and TRBJ2-5; 12 bases line up with TRBD1. Germline CDR1 is MNHEY and CDR2 is SVGAGI. The CDR3 is 14 residues long. J was trimmed by 5 bases and V by 8 bases; bases with no gene match: 6. The CDR3 region has the DNA TGTGCCAGCGTGGGGACAGGGGGCTCGGAGACCCAGTACTTC. The encoded protein is CASVGTGGSETQYF.

This rearrangement joins TRBV5-1 to TRBJ1-3, with a tentative D call TRBD1 (6 bases). Germline CDR1 and CDR2: SGHRS and YFSETQ. V was clipped by 6 bases and J by 1 base, with 11 bases between them. This CDR3 comprises 14 residues. The CDR3 bases are TGCGCCAGCAAGGGGGGGCTTTCTGGAAACACCATATATTTT. This codes for CASKGGLSGNTIYF.

The chain employs TRBV6-6 and TRBJ2-5; TRBD2 might be the D (5 bases). From germline, CDR1 is MNHNY and CDR2 SVGAGI (reference sequence). With 2 bases removed from V and 5 bases from J, the gap between germline ends came to 12 bases. The CDR3 covers 14 residues. The CDR3 protein is CASSYGLAGETQYF. The CDR3 region has the DNA TGTGCCAGCAGTTACGGTCTAGCTGGCGAGACCCAGTACTTC.

This chain connects TRBV28 to TRBJ1-4, with D possibly matching TRBD1 (5 bases). CDR1 and CDR2 (germline): MDHEN, SYDVKM. V lost 8 bases and J lost 7, with 23 bases in between. This CDR3 comprises 16 residues. Here the CDR3 reads CASGFSVQQASEKLFF. For the CDR3, the DNA is TGTGCCAGCGGGTTTTCGGTCCAACAGGCAAGTGAAAAACTGTTTTTT.

The chain employs TRBV6-6 and TRBJ2-7; 8 bases match TRBD1. The V and J ends lost 2 bases and 3 bases, in that order; junction bases with no gene match: 6. Germline V gene sequence: CDR1 MNHNY, CDR2 SVGAGI (reference sequence). This CDR3 contains 15 residues. The CDR3 DNA is TGTGCCAGCAGTTACCATGGACAGGGAGACTACGAGCAGTACTTC. It specifies CASSYHGQGDYEQYF.

The chain uses TRBV7-9 and TRBJ2-7; 8 nucleotides match TRBD1. Germline trimming cut 10 bases from V and 3 bases from J; bases unmatched to any gene: 17. Germline loops: CDR1 SEHNR, CDR2 FQNEAQ (reference sequence). CDR3 length equals 16 residues. CDR3 loop: CATQPGQGQRGYEQYF. CDR3 in DNA: TGTGCCACCCAGCCCGGACAGGGACAAAGAGGCTACGAGCAGTACTTC.

The chain couples TRBV6-5 to TRBJ1-4; 8 bases line up with TRBD1. The CDR3 is 15 residues long. Germline lookup yields CDR1 MNHEY and CDR2 SVGAGI. The trim removed 4 bases at V and 6 bases at J, leaving 7 bases unmatched. CDR3 residues: CASSSAQGGYEKLFF. For the CDR3, the DNA is TGTGCCAGCAGTTCCGCACAGGGGGGTTATGAAAAACTGTTTTTT.

This clone was seen once. This sequence joins TRBV28 and TRBJ2-7; 8 nucleotides line up with TRBD1. The CDR3 extends over 17 amino acids. Germline V lookup: CDR1 MDHEN, CDR2 SYDVKM. The junction had 12 bases not matched to a gene; V was cut back by 5 bases and J by 0 bases. The CDR3 loop reads CASSPNQRTGFSYEQYF. The CDR3 DNA sequence: TGTGCCAGCAGTCCAAACCAAAGGACAGGGTTCTCCTACGAGCAGTACTTC.

V gene TRBV12-1 combines with J gene TRBJ2-7; the DNA was not used to check the table's D call, TRBD1. TRBV12-1 is an annotated pseudogene. The CDR3 length is 13 residues. CDR3 residues: CASSFAHTLQQYF. The DNA for the CDR3 is TGTGCCAGCAGCTTTGCGCACACGTTACAGCAGTACTTC.

The genes are TRBV29-1 and TRBJ1-2; a weak D match, TRBD1 (5 bases). Germline assignment: CDR1 SQVTM and CDR2 ANQGSEA. Trimming cost V 2 bases and J 5 bases, with 18 bases left between them. This CDR3 comprises 15 residues. CDR3 nucleotide sequence: TGCAGCGTTGAAAGACACGCCGGGGGATTTTATGGCTACACCTTC. Its protein product is CSVERHAGGFYGYTF.

The chain recombines TRBV10-1 with TRBJ2-2; TRBD1 agrees at 9 bases. The V and J ends lost 2 bases and 7 bases, in that order; junction bases with no gene match: 8. Germline CDR1 reads WNHNN; CDR2 reads SYGVQD (reference sequence). This CDR3 is built from 16 residues. CDR3 DNA: TGCGCCAGCAGTGAGGACGGGACAGGGAAGGACGGGGAGCTGTTTTTT. Amino acids: CASSEDGTGKDGELFF.

This rearrangement joins TRBV6-1 to TRBJ2-7; a possible D gene is TRBD2 (6 bases). The CDR3 extends over 14 amino acids. Trimming left V 1 base short and J 3 bases short, with 10 bases between. Germline CDR1 and CDR2: MNHNS and SASEGT. The CDR3 loop reads CASSEGGVLYEQYF. The DNA of the CDR3 is TGTGCCAGCAGTGAAGGGGGGGTTCTCTACGAGCAGTACTTC.

V usage is TRBV2 and J usage is TRBJ1-4, with 9 bases that match TRBD1. CDR3 length: 13 amino acids. The germline V gene encodes CDR1 SNHLY and CDR2 FYNNEI. Losses at the gene ends were 7 bases for V and 8 bases for J; bases not matched to a gene: 5. The CDR3: CASTNGQGEKLFF. The CDR3 nucleotides read TGTGCCAGCACCAACGGACAGGGGGAAAAACTGTTTTTT.

The chain has TRBV7-9 and TRBJ2-3; D may be TRBD2 (6 bases). The germline gives CDR1 SEHNR, CDR2 FQNEAQ (reference sequence). This CDR3 comprises 14 residues. Trimming took off 4 bases at V and 3 bases at J, with 11 bases between the two ends. CDR3 amino acids: CASSSLRGTDTQYF. The CDR3, as DNA: TGTGCCAGCAGCTCACTGCGGGGAACAGATACGCAGTATTTT.

This clone was seen more than once but under ten times. This rearrangement joins TRBV28 to TRBJ2-7; 12 bases map to TRBD2. The CDR3 consists of 19 residues. Germline V gene data show CDR1 as MDHEN and CDR2 as SYDVKM. J lost 6 bases, V lost 3 bases, and 18 bases had no gene match. This chain's CDR3 is CASSFLSSGRVGTEGEQYF. DNA for the CDR3: TGTGCCAGCAGTTTCCTGTCTAGCGGGAGGGTTGGGACGGAGGGCGAGCAGTACTTC.

This clone was detected only a few times. This chain links TRBV3-1 (or the pseudogene TRBV3-2) with TRBJ2-7; 9 bases match TRBD1. The CDR3 contains 14 residues. From germline, CDR1 is LGHDT and CDR2 YNNKEL (reference sequence). The V segment lost 4 bases and the J segment 4 bases; nucleotides outside the gene matches: 5. The CDR3, as DNA: TGTGCCAGCAGCCCTTGGGACAGGGAGTACGAGCAGTACTTC. Protein: CASSPWDREYEQYF.

V is TRBV28 and J is TRBJ1-3, with D uncertain. This CDR3 is built from 14 residues. Trimming shortened V by 5 bases and J by 4 bases, and 12 bases separated the two germline ends. CDR1 is MDHEN and CDR2 is SYDVKM in the germline V gene. CDR3 in amino acids: CASSPEAAGNTIYF. The CDR3 DNA is TGTGCCAGCAGTCCTGAGGCGGCCGGAAACACCATATATTTT.

This chain joins TRBV13 and TRBJ2-6; possibly TRBD2 for D (6 bases). V lost 1 base to trimming and J lost 0 bases, with 16 bases between them. Germline loops: CDR1 PRHDT, CDR2 FYEKMQ (reference sequence). This CDR3 has 19 residues. The CDR3 DNA follows: TGTGCCAGCAGCTTAGCAGGGACTGGGACCCGCTCTGGGGCCAACGTCCTGACTTTC. Translating gives CASSLAGTGTRSGANVLTF.

The chain is built from TRBV30 and TRBJ2-6, with a possible D match to TRBD2 (5 bases). V lost 2 bases to trimming and J lost 2 bases, with 10 bases between them. Germline V gives CDR1 GTSNPN, CDR2 SVGIG (reference sequence). This CDR3 region has 15 residues. The CDR3 here is CAWSWGVPGANVLTF. CDR3 sequence (DNA): TGTGCCTGGAGTTGGGGAGTACCTGGGGCCAACGTCCTGACTTTC.

The chain recombines TRBV9 with TRBJ2-7; a possible D gene is TRBD1 (5 bases). V lost 0 bases and J lost 0, with 10 bases in between. The CDR3 has 15 amino acids. From germline, CDR1 is SGDLS and CDR2 YYNGEE. The DNA of the CDR3 is TGTGCCAGCAGCGTAGATGGGGCAAGCTCCTACGAGCAGTACTTC. Its translation is CASSVDGASSYEQYF. The full variable domain, its missing parts supplied by reference TRBV9 and TRBJ2-7, is DSGVTQTPKHLITATGQRVTLRCSPRSGDLSVYWYQQSLDQGLQFLIQYYNGEERAKGNILERFSAQQFPDLHSELNLSSLELGDSALYFCASSVDGASSYEQYFGPGTRLTVT.

The chain carries TRBV24-1 and TRBJ2-5, with 8 bases identical to TRBD2. The germline gives CDR1 KGHDR, CDR2 SFDVKD. V gave up 9 bases and J gave up 5 bases; unmatched junction bases: 19. The CDR3 length is 17 residues. The CDR3 region has the DNA TGTGCCACCTCGTCGGGTTTAGCGGGATGGGCCTCGGAGACCCAGTACTTC. Amino acid sequence: CATSSGLAGWASETQYF.

V and J are TRBV7-9 and TRBJ1-2, with D perhaps matching TRBD1 (5 bases). The CDR3 extends over 17 amino acids. V was pared by 0 bases and J by 4 bases, with 18 bases between. Germline-derived CDR1 and CDR2 are SEHNR and FQNEAQ (reference sequence). The CDR3 reads CASSLALGAIRGYGYTF. CDR3 nucleotide sequence: TGTGCCAGCAGCTTAGCGCTAGGAGCCATAAGGGGCTATGGCTACACCTTC.

The rearrangement joins TRBV7-9 to TRBJ1-1; a possible D gene is TRBD1 (6 bases). Germline V gene sequence: CDR1 SEHNR, CDR2 FQNEAQ (reference sequence). V dropped 1 base and J dropped 7 bases, with 10 bases sitting between them. The CDR3 extends over 13 amino acids. CDR3 in amino acids: CASSLGEGDEAFF. The CDR3 DNA reads as TGTGCCAGCAGCTTAGGCGAGGGGGATGAAGCTTTCTTT.

J is TRBJ1-1 and V is TRBV18; D is undetermined. The V end lost 3 bases, the J end lost 8 bases, and 19 bases lay between the germline ends. CDR3 size: 15 residues. CDR1 is KGHSH, CDR2 LQKENI, per germline. Here the CDR3 reads CASSPVAAQTSEAFF. The DNA of the CDR3 is TGTGCCAGCTCACCGGTCGCGGCACAAACCTCAGAAGCTTTCTTT. The full variable domain, in which reference TRBV18 and TRBJ1-1 provide the parts outside the CDR3, is NAGVMQNPRHLVRRRGQEARLRCSPMKGHSHVYWYRQLPEEGLKFMVYLQKENIIDESGMPKERFSAEFPKEGPSILRIQQVVRGDSAAYFCASSPVAAQTSEAFFGQGTRLTVV.

The rearrangement links TRBV7-2 to TRBJ2-7; D gene uncertain. The CDR3 sequence is 16 residues long. The V end was cut by 5 bases, the J end by 0 bases, with 17 bases between. CDR1 is SGHTA, CDR2 FQGNSA, per germline. For the CDR3, the DNA is TGTGCCAGCAGCCCCTCAATTGGGCGCAGCTCCTACGAGCAGTACTTC. Encoded protein: CASSPSIGRSSYEQYF.